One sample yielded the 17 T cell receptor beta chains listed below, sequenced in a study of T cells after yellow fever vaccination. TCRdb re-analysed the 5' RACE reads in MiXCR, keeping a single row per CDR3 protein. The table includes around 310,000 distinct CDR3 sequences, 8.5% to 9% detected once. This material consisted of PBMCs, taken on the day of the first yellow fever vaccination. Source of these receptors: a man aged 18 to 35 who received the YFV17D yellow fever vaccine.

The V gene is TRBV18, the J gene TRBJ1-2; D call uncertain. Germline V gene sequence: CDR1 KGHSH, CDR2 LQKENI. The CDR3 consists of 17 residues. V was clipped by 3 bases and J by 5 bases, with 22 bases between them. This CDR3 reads CASSPVAPPSRGYGYTF. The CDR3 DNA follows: TGTGCCAGCTCACCGGTTGCCCCCCCAAGTCGGGGTTATGGCTACACCTTC.

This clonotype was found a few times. The CDR3 here is CASSLGRAYGYTF. In DNA form, the CDR3 reads TGTGCCAGCAGTTTAGGCAGGGCTTATGGCTACACCTTC. J is TRBJ1-2 and V is TRBV12-3 or TRBV12-4; D perhaps matches TRBD1 (5 bases). There are 13 residues in the CDR3. Trimming shortened V by 1 base and J by 5 bases, and 8 bases separated the two germline ends.

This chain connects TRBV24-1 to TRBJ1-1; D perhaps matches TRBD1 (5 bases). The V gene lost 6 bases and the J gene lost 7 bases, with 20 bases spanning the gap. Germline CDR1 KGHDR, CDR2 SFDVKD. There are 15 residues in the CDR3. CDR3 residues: CATSQGAGPSFEAFF. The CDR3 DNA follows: TGTGCCACCAGTCAGGGTGCGGGTCCCTCCTTTGAAGCTTTCTTT.

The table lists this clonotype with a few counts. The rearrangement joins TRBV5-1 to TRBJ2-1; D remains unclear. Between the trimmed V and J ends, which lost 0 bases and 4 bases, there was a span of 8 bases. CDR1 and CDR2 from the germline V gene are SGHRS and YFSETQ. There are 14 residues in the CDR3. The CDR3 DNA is TGCGCCAGCAGCTTGGAAGTCGAATACAATGAGCAGTTCTTC. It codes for CASSLEVEYNEQFF.

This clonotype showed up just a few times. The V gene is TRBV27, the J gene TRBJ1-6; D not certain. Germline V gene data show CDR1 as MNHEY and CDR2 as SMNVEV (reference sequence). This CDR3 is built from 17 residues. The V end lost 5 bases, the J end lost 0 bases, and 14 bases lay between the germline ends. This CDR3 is CASSPQTESSYNSPLHF. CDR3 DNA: TGTGCCAGCAGTCCCCAGACTGAGAGCTCCTATAATTCACCCCTCCACTTT.

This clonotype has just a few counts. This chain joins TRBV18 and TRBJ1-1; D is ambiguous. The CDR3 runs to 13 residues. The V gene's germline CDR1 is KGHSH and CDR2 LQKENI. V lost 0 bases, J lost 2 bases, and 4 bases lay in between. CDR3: CASSPPSNTEAFF. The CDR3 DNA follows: TGTGCCAGCTCACCACCGTCAAACACTGAAGCTTTCTTT.

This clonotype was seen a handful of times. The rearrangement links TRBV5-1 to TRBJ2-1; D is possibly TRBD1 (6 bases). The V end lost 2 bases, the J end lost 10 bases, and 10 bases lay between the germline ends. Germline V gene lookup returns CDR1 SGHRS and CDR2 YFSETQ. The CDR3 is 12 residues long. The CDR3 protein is CASSLQGWEQFF. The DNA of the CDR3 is TGCGCCAGCAGCTTACAGGGTTGGGAGCAGTTCTTC.

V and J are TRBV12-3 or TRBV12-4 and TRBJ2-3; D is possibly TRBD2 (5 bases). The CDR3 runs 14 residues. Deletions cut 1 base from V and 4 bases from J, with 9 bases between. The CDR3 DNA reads TGTGCCAGCAGTTTAGATTTCGGGGCAGATACGCAGTATTTT. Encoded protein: CASSLDFGADTQYF.

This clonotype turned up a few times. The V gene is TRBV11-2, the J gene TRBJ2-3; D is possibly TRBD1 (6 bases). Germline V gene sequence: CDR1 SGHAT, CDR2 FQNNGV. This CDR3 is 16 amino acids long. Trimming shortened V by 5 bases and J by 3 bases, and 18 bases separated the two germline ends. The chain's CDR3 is CASSRGQPLGTDTQYF. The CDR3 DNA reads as TGTGCCAGCAGCCGCGGACAGCCCCTCGGGACAGATACGCAGTATTTT. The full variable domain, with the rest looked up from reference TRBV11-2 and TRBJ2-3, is EAGVAQSPRYKIIEKRQSVAFWCNPISGHATLYWYQQILGQGPKLLIQFQNNGVVDDSQLPKDRFSAERLKGVDSTLKIQPAKLEDSAVYLCASSRGQPLGTDTQYFGPGTRLTVL.

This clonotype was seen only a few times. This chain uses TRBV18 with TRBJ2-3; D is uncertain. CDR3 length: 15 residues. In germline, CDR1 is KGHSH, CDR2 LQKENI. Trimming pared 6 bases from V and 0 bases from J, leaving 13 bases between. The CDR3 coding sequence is TGTGCCAGCTCGCCTCTGTCCCTTAGCACAGATACGCAGTATTTT. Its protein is CASSPLSLSTDTQYF. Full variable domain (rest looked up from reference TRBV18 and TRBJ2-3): NAGVMQNPRHLVRRRGQEARLRCSPMKGHSHVYWYRQLPEEGLKFMVYLQKENIIDESGMPKERFSAEFPKEGPSILRIQQVVRGDSAAYFCASSPLSLSTDTQYFGPGTRLTVL.

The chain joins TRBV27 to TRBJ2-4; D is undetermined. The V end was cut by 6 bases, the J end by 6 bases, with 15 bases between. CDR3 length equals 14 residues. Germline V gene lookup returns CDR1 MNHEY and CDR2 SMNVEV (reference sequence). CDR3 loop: CASSQSSGVNIQYF. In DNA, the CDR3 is TGTGCCAGCAGCCAATCGTCTGGCGTAAACATTCAGTACTTC.

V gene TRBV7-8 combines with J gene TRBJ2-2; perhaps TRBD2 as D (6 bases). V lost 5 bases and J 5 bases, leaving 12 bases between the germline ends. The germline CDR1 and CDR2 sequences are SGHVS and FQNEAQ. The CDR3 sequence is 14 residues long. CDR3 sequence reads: CASSPRLATGELFF. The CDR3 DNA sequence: TGTGCCAGCAGCCCCAGGCTAGCGACCGGGGAGCTGTTTTTT. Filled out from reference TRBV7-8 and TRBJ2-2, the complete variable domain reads GAGVSQSPRYKVAKRGQDVALRCDPISGHVSLFWYQQALGQGPEFLTYFQNEAQLDKSGLPSDRFFAERPEGSVSTLKIQRTQQEDSAVYLCASSPRLATGELFFGEGSRLTVL.

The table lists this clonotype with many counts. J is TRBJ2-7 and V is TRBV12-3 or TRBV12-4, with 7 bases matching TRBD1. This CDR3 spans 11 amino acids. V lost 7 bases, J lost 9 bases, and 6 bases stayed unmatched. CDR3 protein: CASILDRRQYV. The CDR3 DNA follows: TGTGCCAGCATTCTGGACAGGAGGCAGTACGTC.

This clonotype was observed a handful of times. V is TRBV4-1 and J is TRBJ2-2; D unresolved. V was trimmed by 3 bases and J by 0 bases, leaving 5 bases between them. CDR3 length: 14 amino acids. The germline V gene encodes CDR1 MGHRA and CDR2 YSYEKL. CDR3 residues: CASSHIPNTGELFF. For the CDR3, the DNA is TGCGCCAGCAGCCACATCCCGAACACCGGGGAGCTGTTTTTT.

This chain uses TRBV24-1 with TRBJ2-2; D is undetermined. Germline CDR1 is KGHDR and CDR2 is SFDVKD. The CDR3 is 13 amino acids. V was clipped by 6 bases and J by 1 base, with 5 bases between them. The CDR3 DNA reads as TGTGCCACCAGTAGACAGAACACCGGGGAGCTGTTTTTT. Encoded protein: CATSRQNTGELFF.

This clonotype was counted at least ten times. CDR3 region: CASSLVRTGGAGSPLHF. CDR3 bases: TGTGCCAGCAGCTTAGTACGGACAGGGGGCGCGGGATCACCCCTCCACTTT. This rearrangement joins TRBV11-2 to TRBJ1-6; 11 bases fit TRBD1. This CDR3 has 17 amino acids. With 1 base clipped from V and 10 bases from J, the junction kept 9 bases outside the gene matches. Germline lookup yields CDR1 SGHAT and CDR2 FQNNGV. Full variable domain (missing parts from reference TRBV11-2 and TRBJ1-6): EAGVAQSPRYKIIEKRQSVAFWCNPISGHATLYWYQQILGQGPKLLIQFQNNGVVDDSQLPKDRFSAERLKGVDSTLKIQPAKLEDSAVYLCASSLVRTGGAGSPLHFGNGTRLTVT.

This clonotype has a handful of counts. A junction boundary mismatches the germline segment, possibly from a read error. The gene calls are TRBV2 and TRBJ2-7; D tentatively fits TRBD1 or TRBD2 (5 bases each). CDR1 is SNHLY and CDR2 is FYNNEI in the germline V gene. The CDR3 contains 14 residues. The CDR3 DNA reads TGTGCCAGCAGCGAAGGGCCTGGGGGTTACGAGCAGTACTTC. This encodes CASSEGPGGYEQYF.